The 32 T cell receptor beta chains given below trace back to one sample, sequenced in a study of beta chain features in type 1 diabetes. These receptors have no known antigen. TCRB transcripts that were expressed got sequenced, as all of the isolated RNA had been reverse transcribed. The repertoire was sequenced with immunoSEQ multiplex PCR; TCRdb's copy has only in-frame clones and lacks some. The sample has under 850,000 clones, 13% seen once. Findings and limits, study-wide: TCRB CDR3 length was moderately but significantly reduced in all four CD4+ subsets of Type 1 diabetes patients.

Specimen: naive CD4+ T cells from blood. The receptor set was obtained from a young man with type 1 diabetes.

This clone was recorded a few times. The chain links TRBV18 to TRBJ1-1; maybe TRBD1 (6 bases). The CDR3 has 15 residues. The ends were cut back, 3 bases at V and 4 bases at J, with 15 bases in the middle. Germline V gene lookup returns CDR1 KGHSH and CDR2 LQKENI. The CDR3: CASSPVGGVSTEAFF. The DNA for the CDR3 is TGTGCCAGCTCACCGGTTGGGGGCGTGAGCACTGAAGCTTTCTTT.

The chain recombines TRBV9 with TRBJ2-7; tentative D call: TRBD2 (5 bases). Germline V gene sequence: CDR1 SGDLS, CDR2 YYNGEE. This CDR3 has 13 residues. The ends were cut back, 2 bases at V and 4 bases at J, with 10 bases in the middle. CDR3 sequence reads: CASSVGLLYEQYF. The CDR3 DNA reads TGTGCCAGCAGCGTCGGACTTCTATACGAGCAGTACTTC.

The table lists this clone with a few counts. V and J are TRBV7-8 and TRBJ1-5; the D is unclear. Trimming pared 1 base from V and 1 base from J, leaving 8 bases between. Germline CDR1 and CDR2: SGHVS and FQNEAQ. The CDR3 contains 15 residues. Written as DNA, the CDR3 is TGTGCCAGCAGCTTAGGGAGGGCGAGCAATCAGCCCCAGCATTTT. Translated, it gives CASSLGRASNQPQHF.

The V gene is TRBV2, the J gene TRBJ2-5, with 7 nucleotides matching TRBD1. The CDR3 spans 12 residues. The trim removed 6 bases at V and 4 bases at J, leaving 2 bases unmatched. Per the germline V gene, CDR1 is SNHLY and CDR2 is FYNNEI. The CDR3 coding sequence is TGTGCCAGCAGATACAGGGGAGAGACCCAGTACTTC. It is translated as CASRYRGETQYF. The whole variable domain, remainder taken from reference TRBV2 and TRBJ2-5, is EPEVTQTPSHQVTQMGQEVILRCVPISNHLYFYWYRQILGQKVEFLVSFYNNEISEKSEIFDDQFSVERPDGSNFTLKIRSTKLEDSAMYFCASRYRGETQYFGPGTRLLVL.

This clone was observed a few times. The V and J genes are TRBV7-6 and TRBJ2-2, with 7 nucleotides matching TRBD1. Germline assignment: CDR1 SGHVS and CDR2 FNYEAQ. CDR3 length equals 17 residues. J was trimmed by 4 bases and V by 2 bases; bases with no gene match: 10. CDR3: CASSLRSGTAITGELFF. DNA of the CDR3: TGTGCCAGCAGCTTACGTTCCGGGACAGCGATCACCGGGGAGCTGTTTTTT.

This clone was counted between two and nine times. The chain employs TRBV7-9 and TRBJ1-5; the D gene is possibly TRBD1 (5 bases). V was shortened by 1 base and J by 0 bases, with 10 bases between the two germline ends. The germline V gene has CDR1 SEHNR and CDR2 FQNEAQ (reference sequence). The CDR3 totals 16 residues. This CDR3 is CASSLDGTYSNQPQHF. The CDR3 DNA follows: TGTGCCAGCAGCTTAGACGGGACTTATAGCAATCAGCCCCAGCATTTT.

The J gene is TRBJ1-5, the V gene TRBV5-4, with 10 bases fitting TRBD1. The CDR3 has 15 residues. The germline CDR1 and CDR2 sequences are SGHNT and YYREEE (reference sequence). With 4 bases clipped from V and 1 base from J, the junction kept 2 bases outside the gene matches. Here the CDR3 DNA reads TGTGCCAGCAGCCCGGGACAGGGGAGCAATCAGCCCCAGCATTTT. Translated, it gives CASSPGQGSNQPQHF.

The sample holds one count of this clone. The chain uses TRBV29-1 and TRBJ1-1; 12 nucleotides match TRBD1. This CDR3 has 14 amino acids. The trim removed 5 bases at V and 6 bases at J, leaving 7 bases unmatched. Germline V lookup: CDR1 SQVTM, CDR2 ANQGSEA. The CDR3 protein is CSVPGQGAGAEAFF. The CDR3 bases are TGCAGCGTTCCGGGACAGGGGGCCGGAGCTGAAGCTTTCTTT.

The rearrangement links TRBV2 to TRBJ2-5, with 9 positions matching TRBD1. V lost 4 bases to trimming and J lost 5 bases; unmatched junction nucleotides: 5. This CDR3 has 14 amino acids. Germline CDR1 reads SNHLY; CDR2 reads FYNNEI. The CDR3, as DNA: TGTGCCAGCAGTGTCACAGGGGGCTGGGAGACCCAGTACTTC. Its protein product is CASSVTGGWETQYF. The entire variable domain, with the rest obtained from reference TRBV2 and TRBJ2-5, is as follows: EPEVTQTPSHQVTQMGQEVILRCVPISNHLYFYWYRQILGQKVEFLVSFYNNEISEKSEIFDDQFSVERPDGSNFTLKIRSTKLEDSAMYFCASSVTGGWETQYFGPGTRLLVL.

This clone was seen a handful of times. V usage is TRBV30 and J usage is TRBJ2-1; TRBD1 matches at 11 bases. V was clipped by 4 bases and J by 7 bases; unmatched bases: 15. Germline CDR1 GTSNPN, CDR2 SVGIG (reference sequence). There are 17 residues in the CDR3. This chain's CDR3 is CAWTAWLGQGAVNEQFF. CDR3 bases: TGTGCCTGGACGGCGTGGTTAGGACAGGGGGCTGTGAATGAGCAGTTCTTC.

The chain carries TRBV11-3 and TRBJ1-6, with D perhaps matching TRBD1 (5 bases). The CDR3 consists of 11 residues. The germline gives CDR1 SGHNT, CDR2 YENEEA. Trimming took off 2 bases at V and 13 bases at J, with 6 bases between the two ends. CDR3 DNA sequence: TGTGCCAGCAGCTTATGGGGCCCCCTCCACTTT. Its protein is CASSLWGPLHF.

There are a few counts of this clone. The chain combines TRBV30 with TRBJ2-3; 10 bases agree with TRBD2. V shed 1 base, J shed 4 bases, and the junction held 5 bases outside the gene matches. The CDR3 is 15 amino acids. Looked up from germline, CDR1 is GTSNPN and CDR2 is SVGIG (reference sequence). CDR3 protein: CAWSERGGAPDTQYF. For the CDR3, the DNA is TGTGCCTGGAGTGAGCGGGGGGGTGCCCCAGATACGCAGTATTTT.

This clone was picked up a small number of times. The V gene is TRBV29-1, the J gene TRBJ2-5; a possible D gene is TRBD1 (5 bases). Trimming removed 7 bases at V and 5 bases at J, with 8 bases between. The length of the CDR3 is 10 residues. Germline V CDR1 and CDR2: SQVTM, ANQGSEA. CDR3 bases: TGCAGCGCCGCAGGGGAGACCCAGTACTTC. Protein product: CSAAGETQYF.

In this sample, this clone turned up a few times. Distinct nucleotide sequences in the sample also encode this CDR3. V usage is TRBV2 and J usage is TRBJ1-1; no reliable D call. CDR3 length equals 12 residues. The V gene's germline CDR1 is SNHLY and CDR2 FYNNEI. The V end was cut by 1 base, the J end by 6 bases, with 6 bases between. CDR3 sequence: CASSEEVSEAFF. DNA of the CDR3: TGTGCCAGCAGTGAAGAGGTCTCTGAAGCTTTCTTT.

This clone showed up just a few times. The V gene is TRBV28, the J gene TRBJ1-5; D remains ambiguous. Germline V gene sequence: CDR1 MDHEN, CDR2 SYDVKM. The CDR3 is made up of 12 amino acids. The V gene lost 7 bases and the J gene lost 5 bases, with 9 bases spanning the gap. Here the CDR3 DNA reads TGTGCCAGCACCGCAGAAGATCAGCCCCAGCATTTT. Amino acids: CASTAEDQPQHF.

This clone was seen a few times. This chain uses TRBV18 with TRBJ1-1; D remains ambiguous. Germline-derived CDR1 and CDR2 are KGHSH and LQKENI. There are 15 residues in the CDR3. Trimming left V 6 bases short and J 2 bases short, with 16 bases between. This CDR3 reads CASSQSARENTEAFF. The CDR3 DNA follows: TGTGCCAGCTCCCAGTCGGCCCGGGAAAACACTGAAGCTTTCTTT.

The CDR3 loop reads CAWNERDLWTTEAFF. The CDR3 region has the DNA TGTGCCTGGAACGAGAGAGACCTCTGGACCACTGAAGCTTTCTTT. The chain joins TRBV30 to TRBJ1-1; D gene uncertain. Germline loops: CDR1 GTSNPN, CDR2 SVGIG (reference sequence). Trimming took 4 bases from V and 4 from J, leaving 19 bases between them. There are 15 residues in the CDR3.

This clone has just a few counts. The V and J genes are TRBV19 and TRBJ2-3; no clear D. The germline V and J ends were trimmed by 5 bases and 7 bases, with 16 bases remaining between them. Germline V gene data show CDR1 as LNHDA and CDR2 as SQIVND (reference sequence). The CDR3 is made up of 14 amino acids. CDR3 DNA: TGTGCCAGTAGTCCCGCCCTAGGGTCCTATACGCAGTATTTT. This sequence encodes CASSPALGSYTQYF.

J is TRBJ2-3 and V is TRBV15, with 9 bases lining up with TRBD2. The CDR3 has 17 amino acids. Germline trimming cut 0 bases from V and 2 bases from J; bases unmatched to any gene: 6. Germline CDR1 is LNHNV and CDR2 is YYDKDF (reference sequence). CDR3 nucleotides: TGTGCCACCAGCAGAGATCTAGCGGGGACCTCCACAGATACGCAGTATTTT. As protein: CATSRDLAGTSTDTQYF.

V gene TRBV7-9 combines with J gene TRBJ2-5, with D tentatively TRBD1 or TRBD2 (5 bases each). In germline, CDR1 is SEHNR, CDR2 FQNEAQ (reference sequence). V dropped 5 bases and J dropped 5 bases, with 24 bases sitting between them. This CDR3 contains 17 residues. The CDR3 coding sequence is TGTGCCAGCAGCCGGACTTTCCTCAACGCCGGGGCGGAGACCCAGTACTTC. This sequence encodes CASSRTFLNAGAETQYF. The full variable domain, with the rest looked up from reference TRBV7-9 and TRBJ2-5, is DTGVSQNPRHKITKRGQNVTFRCDPISEHNRLYWYRQTLGQGPEFLTYFQNEAQLEKSRLLSDRFSAERPKGSFSTLEIQRTEQGDSAMYLCASSRTFLNAGAETQYFGPGTRLLVL.

There are a few counts of this clone. The V and J genes are TRBV4-1 and TRBJ2-7; unclear D gene. Germline CDR1 reads MGHRA; CDR2 reads YSYEKL. The CDR3 is 14 amino acids. Trimming pared 2 bases from V and 0 bases from J, leaving 8 bases between. The CDR3: CASSQWVSSYEQYF. The CDR3 DNA sequence: TGCGCCAGCAGCCAATGGGTTAGCTCCTACGAGCAGTACTTC.

This clone was detected only a few times. The rearrangement joins TRBV5-6 to TRBJ2-4; D may be TRBD1 (5 bases). The V end lost 0 bases, the J end lost 2 bases, and 6 bases lay between the germline ends. The germline CDR1 and CDR2 sequences are SGHDT and YYEEEE. There are 14 residues in the CDR3. CDR3 sequence (DNA): TGTGCCAGCAGCTTGGCAGGGACCAAAAACATTCAGTACTTC. Translation gives CASSLAGTKNIQYF.

The gene calls are TRBV7-3 and TRBJ2-1, with D perhaps TRBD1 (5 bases). Germline V gene data show CDR1 as SGHTA and CDR2 as FQGTGA. The length of the CDR3 is 16 residues. The V end lost 4 bases, the J end lost 2 bases, and 15 bases lay between the germline ends. The CDR3 nucleotides are TGTGCCAGCAGCTCCCAGTGGGGCGCCCCCTACAATGAGCAGTTCTTC. It translates to CASSSQWGAPYNEQFF.

This rearrangement joins TRBV28 to TRBJ2-3; D remains ambiguous. This CDR3 region has 13 residues. V lost 1 base to trimming and J lost 7 bases, with 9 bases between them. Germline lookup yields CDR1 MDHEN and CDR2 SYDVKM. CDR3 sequence (DNA): TGTGCCAGCAGTTTATCGGATCTTCATACGCAGTATTTT. This translates into CASSLSDLHTQYF.

The gene calls are TRBV5-1 and TRBJ2-7, with D possibly called TRBD1 or TRBD2 (6 bases each). In germline, CDR1 is SGHRS, CDR2 YFSETQ. V gave up 2 bases and J gave up 0 bases, with 12 bases separating them. The CDR3 consists of 15 residues. Here the CDR3 reads CASSLGGTNSYEQYF. CDR3 bases: TGCGCCAGCAGCTTAGGAGGGACAAACTCCTACGAGCAGTACTTC.

With respect to this clone: This same CDR3 is encoded by further DNA sequences in the sample. The rearrangement links TRBV4-1 to TRBJ1-5; D is ambiguous. V shed 0 bases and J shed 0 bases, with 3 bases lying between them. CDR3 length equals 14 residues. CDR1 and CDR2 from the germline V gene are MGHRA and YSYEKL. CDR3 nucleotides: TGCGCCAGCAGCCAAGAGGGTAGCAATCAGCCCCAGCATTTT. Amino acids: CASSQEGSNQPQHF.

The V and J genes are TRBV2 and TRBJ1-5; no clear D gene. CDR3 length: 15 residues. The germline V gene encodes CDR1 SNHLY and CDR2 FYNNEI. The V and J ends lost 3 bases and 1 base respectively, with 10 bases between them. This CDR3 is CASSDWVSSNQPQHF. The CDR3 coding sequence is TGTGCCAGCAGTGATTGGGTAAGCAGCAATCAGCCCCAGCATTTT.

Here the CDR3 reads CASSPESILGNTIYF. DNA for the CDR3: TGTGCCAGCAGCCCGGAGTCTATATTAGGGAACACCATATATTTT. The chain is built from TRBV7-8 and TRBJ1-3, with no clear D. Germline CDR1 and CDR2: SGHVS and FQNEAQ. The CDR3 extends over 15 amino acids. V lost 5 bases, J lost 7 bases, and 18 bases lay in between.

There are a few counts of this clone. The J gene is TRBJ2-3, the V gene TRBV4-1; D might be TRBD2 (5 bases). In germline, CDR1 is MGHRA, CDR2 YSYEKL. The CDR3 consists of 11 residues. Trimming removed 2 bases from V and 10 bases from J, with 7 bases in between. CDR3 residues: CASSQHSAQYF. CDR3 coding DNA: TGCGCCAGCAGCCAACATAGCGCGCAGTATTTT.

There are a few counts of this clone. This CDR3 is also generated by other DNA sequences in the sample. The V and J genes are TRBV5-1 and TRBJ2-3, with TRBD1 matching 7 bases. Germline CDR1 SGHRS, CDR2 YFSETQ. The V gene end was trimmed by 0 bases and the J gene end by 1 base; junction bases not matched to a gene: 2. The CDR3 extends over 15 amino acids. The chain's CDR3 is CASSLDRGGTDTQYF. Written as DNA, the CDR3 is TGCGCCAGCAGCTTGGACAGGGGCGGCACAGATACGCAGTATTTT.

Concerning this clone itself: Other DNA sequences of this sample code for an identical CDR3. V gene TRBV6-5 combines with J gene TRBJ1-1, with 7 bases aligning to TRBD1. The germline CDR1 and CDR2 sequences are MNHEY and SVGAGI. CDR3 length: 14 amino acids. With V trimmed by 2 bases and J by 1 base, 1 base remained unmatched. The CDR3 bases are TGTGCCAGCAGTTACCCAGGGGGGAACACTGAAGCTTTCTTT. It specifies CASSYPGGNTEAFF.

The chain has TRBV20-1 and TRBJ1-2; D is undetermined. The CDR3 sequence is 11 residues long. Trimming took 4 bases from V and 4 from J, leaving 7 bases between them. Germline V lookup: CDR1 DFQATT, CDR2 SNEGSKA (reference sequence). The CDR3 reads CSANPSYGYTF. The CDR3 nucleotides are TGCAGTGCTAACCCCAGCTATGGCTACACCTTC.